Listed below are T cell receptor beta chains from one sample, sequenced in a study of CD8+CD57+ T cells in acquired aplastic anemia. TCRdb itself ran the reads through MiXCR, one entry per CDR3 protein. The table shows about 260,000 distinct CDR3 sequences, with about 80% occurring only once. The source material was sorted CD4+, CD8+, or CD8+CD57+ T cells (not recorded which) from PBMCs. These TCRs come from a human donor with aplastic anemia. Each CDR3 is given with its conserved first and last residue. The D gene is left open where the match is weak. Size is omitted from some rows. Given values are once, few, many or a class for expanded clones.

j_gene	v_gene	abundance	d_gene	CDR3nt	CDR3aa
TRBJ1-1	TRBV20-1	NA	NA	TGCAGTGCTAGTAATGGGGAACCTAAAGACACTGAAGCTTTCTTT	CSASNGEPKDTEAFF
TRBJ1-2	TRBV7-8	once	TRBD1	TGTGCCAGCAGGGGGGGAACAGGGGGCGTTACCTATGGCTACACCTTC	CASRGGTGGVTYGYTF
TRBJ1-5	TRBV7-8	NA	TRBD1	TGTGCCAGCAGCTCCCCGGGACAGTTCGACGAGCAGTACTATTTT	CASSSPGQFDEQYYF
TRBJ2-5	TRBV7-2	once	NA	TGTGCCAGCAGCTTAGCGGGAGCGCGAGGAACGCAGTATTACTTC	CASSLAGARGTQYYF
TRBJ1-2	TRBV7-3	NA	NA	TGTGCCAGCAGCTTAATGGATGGCTACACCTTC	CASSLMDGYTF
TRBJ2-5	TRBV7-6	NA	NA	TGTGCCAGCAGCTTGGCCCCGACAGCTACGTACTTT	CASSLAPTATYF
TRBJ2-3	TRBV2	once	NA	TGTGCCAGCGTCGGCGGGCGCACAGATAAGCAGTTTTTT	CASVGGRTDKQFF
TRBJ2-1	TRBV6-4	once	NA	TGTGCCACCACCGGGGACGGGTACAATGAGCAGTTCTTC	CATTGDGYNEQFF
TRBJ2-5	TRBV7-9	once	TRBD2	TGTGCCAGCAGCTGTCAAAGAAGCGGGGAGAGCGATGACTTC	CASSCQRSGESDDF
TRBJ1-1	TRBV2	NA	NA	TGTGCCAGCAGTTTAGGGGTGAACACTACAGCTTACTTT	CASSLGVNTTAYF
TRBJ2-1	TRBV14	NA	NA	TGTGCCAGCAGTGATGGGGGACGGACTGACCAGTTCTTC	CASSDGGRTDQFF
TRBJ2-3	TRBV5-5	few	NA	TGTGCCAGCAGCTTGTTAGACGGTCCCGATACGCAGTATTTT	CASSLLDGPDTQYF
TRBJ1-1	TRBV5-1	few	NA	TGCGCCAGCAGCTTGGATGGGACTAGCGGCACTGAAGCTTTCTTT	CASSLDGTSGTEAFF
TRBJ2-5	TRBV7-9	NA	NA	TGTGCCACCAGCTCAGGCAGCCGGGAAGAATACAATGAGTTC	CATSSGSREEYNEF
TRBJ1-2	TRBV7-9	few	NA	TGTGCCAGCAGCTTTAAAAGAAGCGGGGGGTACGATGAGACCTTC	CASSFKRSGGYDETF
TRBJ1-6	TRBV9	NA	NA	TGTGCCAGCAGCTTGGGGAAGGCCCGCAATAAGCCCCCCCTCCACTTT	CASSLGKARNKPPLHF
TRBJ2-1	TRBV11-3	NA	NA	TGTGCCAGCAGCTTAGAGCTGACAGGCAATGAGCAGTTCTTC	CASSLELTGNEQFF
TRBJ2-1	TRBV12-3/TRBV12-4	NA	TRBD2	TGTGCCAGCAGTTTCGGGAGGGGCTTTTACAATGAGCAGTTCTTC	CASSFGRGFYNEQFF
TRBJ2-3	TRBV9	NA	TRBD2	TGTGCCAGCGGCGGAGCGGGGGGTCTTGATACGCAGTATTTT	CASGGAGGLDTQYF
TRBJ2-7	TRBV9	NA	NA	TGTGCCAGCAGCGAGGGGGTGGGGACCACTGAAGCTTTC	CASSEGVGTTEAF
TRBJ1-1	TRBV20-1	NA	TRBD1	TGCAGCGTGAGGACAGGGAACGAGCCTGAAGCTTTCTTT	CSVRTGNEPEAFF
TRBJ2-3	TRBV20-1	NA	TRBD2	TGCAGTGCTAGCGGGGGGAGAGAAGATACGCAGTATTTT	CSASGGREDTQYF
TRBJ2-3	TRBV5-5	NA	NA	TGTGCCAGCAGCTTGGACAGGGAGAGCACAGATACGCAGTATTTT	CASSLDRESTDTQYF
TRBJ2-5	TRBV7-9	NA	NA	TGTGCCACCAGCATTCCAAGACAGCAAGGGAGCCATTACTTC	CATSIPRQQGSHYF
TRBJ1-1	TRBV24-1	many	NA	TGTGCCACCACTGGAGCTGGAGGCAGGGCTCGTTCAATGAACACTGAAGCTTTCTTT	CATTGAGGRARSMNTEAFF
TRBJ2-7	TRBV7-9	NA	NA	TGTGCCAGCAGCTTGGATCGGGAGGAGCAGTACTTC	CASSLDREEQYF
TRBJ2-5	TRBV20-1	NA	NA	TGCAGTGCTAGAGATCTACGACCGGGTGAGGGCAGAAGGCAAGAGACCCAGTACTTC	CSARDLRPGEGRRQETQYF
TRBJ2-5	TRBV7-9	NA	NA	TGTGCCAGCAGCTTTCAAAGAAGCTGGGGGAGCGAGGACTTC	CASSFQRSWGSEDF